The clone carrying this T cell receptor (beta chain) came up a few times. The antigen remains unidentified. The sample belongs to a study of T cells in Graves' hyperthyroidism and ophthalmopathy. Regarding the study as a whole: Separation of ophthalmopathy from stable hyperthyroidism was achieved by a 13 V-J model.

Amplification of TCR beta CDR3 regions used RNA as the template. HTBI primers were employed in a first-round RT-PCR of the TCR CDR3. One entry per CDR3 protein, called by TCRdb with MiXCR from the multiplex PCR reads. The sample consists of 500,000 to 800,000 distinct CDR3 sequences, 45% of them appearing once. The TCR originated in an adult man with Graves' disease, either hyperthyroidism or ophthalmopathy (not recorded which). Material for sequencing was peripheral blood or thyroid tissue (not recorded which).

The CDR3 DNA is TGCAGTGCTAGAGATTTCGGCACAGAAGAGTATGAAAAACTGTTTTTT. Translation: CSARDFGTEEYEKLFF. V and J are TRBV20-1 and TRBJ1-4; D is unclear. This CDR3 has 16 residues. Germline CDR1 DFQATT, CDR2 SNEGSKA (reference sequence). Trimming took 0 bases from V and 6 from J, leaving 17 bases between them.